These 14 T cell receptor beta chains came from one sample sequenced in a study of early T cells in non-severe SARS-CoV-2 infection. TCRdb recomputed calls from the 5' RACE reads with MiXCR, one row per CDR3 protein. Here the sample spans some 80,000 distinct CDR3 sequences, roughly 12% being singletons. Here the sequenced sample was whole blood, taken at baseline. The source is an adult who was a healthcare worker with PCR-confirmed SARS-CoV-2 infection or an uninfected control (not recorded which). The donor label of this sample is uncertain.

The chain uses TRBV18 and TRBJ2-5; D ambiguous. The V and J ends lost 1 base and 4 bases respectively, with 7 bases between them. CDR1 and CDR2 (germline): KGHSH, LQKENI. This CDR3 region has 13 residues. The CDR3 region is CASSPQGRETQYF. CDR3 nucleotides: TGTGCCAGCTCACCACAGGGAAGAGAGACCCAGTACTTC.

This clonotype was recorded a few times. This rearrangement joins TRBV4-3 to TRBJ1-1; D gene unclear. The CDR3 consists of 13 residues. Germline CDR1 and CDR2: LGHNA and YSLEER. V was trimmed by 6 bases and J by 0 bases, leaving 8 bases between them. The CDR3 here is CASRTRMNTEAFF. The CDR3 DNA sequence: TGCGCCAGCAGGACAAGAATGAACACTGAAGCTTTCTTT.

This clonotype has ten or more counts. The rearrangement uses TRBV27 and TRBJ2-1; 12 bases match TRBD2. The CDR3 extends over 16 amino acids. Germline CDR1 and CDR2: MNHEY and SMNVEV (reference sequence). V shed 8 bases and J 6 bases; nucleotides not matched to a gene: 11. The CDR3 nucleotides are TGTGCCAGCTCCTACTACGGGACTAGCGGGTCCAATGAGCAGTTCTTC. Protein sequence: CASSYYGTSGSNEQFF.

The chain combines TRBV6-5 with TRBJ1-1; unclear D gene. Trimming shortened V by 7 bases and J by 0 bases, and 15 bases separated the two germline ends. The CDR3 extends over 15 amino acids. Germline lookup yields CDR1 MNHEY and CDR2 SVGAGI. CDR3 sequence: CASKTHSAVNTEAFF. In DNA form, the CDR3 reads TGTGCCAGCAAAACCCATTCTGCGGTGAACACTGAAGCTTTCTTT.

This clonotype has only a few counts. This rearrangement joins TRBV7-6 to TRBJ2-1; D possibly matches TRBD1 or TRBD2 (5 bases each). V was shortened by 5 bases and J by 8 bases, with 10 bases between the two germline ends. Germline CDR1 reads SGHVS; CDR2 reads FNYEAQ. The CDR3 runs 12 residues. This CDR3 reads CASSPGPDEQFF. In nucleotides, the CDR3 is TGTGCCAGCAGCCCGGGGCCGGATGAGCAGTTCTTC.

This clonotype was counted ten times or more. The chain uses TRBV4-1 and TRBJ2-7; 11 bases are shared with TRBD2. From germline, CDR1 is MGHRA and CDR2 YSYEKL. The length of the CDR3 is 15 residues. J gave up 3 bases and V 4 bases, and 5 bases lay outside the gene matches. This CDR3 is CASSPGTSGFYEQYF. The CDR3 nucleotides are TGCGCCAGCAGCCCCGGGACTAGCGGCTTCTACGAGCAGTACTTC.

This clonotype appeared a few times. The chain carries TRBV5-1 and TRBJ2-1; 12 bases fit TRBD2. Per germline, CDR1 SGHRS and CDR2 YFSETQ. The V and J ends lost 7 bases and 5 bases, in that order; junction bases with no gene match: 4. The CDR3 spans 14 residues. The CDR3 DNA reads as TGCGCCAGCCGAGGACTAGCGGGAAACAATGAGCAGTTCTTC. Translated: CASRGLAGNNEQFF. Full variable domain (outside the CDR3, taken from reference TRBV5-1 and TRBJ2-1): KAGVTQTPRYLIKTRGQQVTLSCSPISGHRSVSWYQQTPGQGLQFLFEYFSETQRNKGNFPGRFSGRQFSNSRSEMNVSTLELGDSALYLCASRGLAGNNEQFFGPGTRLTVL.

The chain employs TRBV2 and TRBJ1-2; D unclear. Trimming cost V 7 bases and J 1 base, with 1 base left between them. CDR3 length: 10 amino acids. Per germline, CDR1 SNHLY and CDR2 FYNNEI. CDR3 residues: CASNNYGYTF. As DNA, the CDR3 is TGTGCCAGCAATAACTATGGCTACACCTTC.

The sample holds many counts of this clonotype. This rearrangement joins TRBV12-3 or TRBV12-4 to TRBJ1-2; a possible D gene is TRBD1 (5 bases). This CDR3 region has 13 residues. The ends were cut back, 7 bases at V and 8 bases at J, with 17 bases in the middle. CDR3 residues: CASTQNQGGGYTF. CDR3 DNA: TGTGCCAGCACCCAAAACCAGGGAGGCGGCTACACCTTC.

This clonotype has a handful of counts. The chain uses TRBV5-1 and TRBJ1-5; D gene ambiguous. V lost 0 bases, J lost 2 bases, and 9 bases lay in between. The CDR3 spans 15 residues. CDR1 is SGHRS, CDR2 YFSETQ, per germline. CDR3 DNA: TGCGCCAGCAGCTTGGACCCTTTGGGCAATCAGCCCCAGCATTTT. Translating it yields CASSLDPLGNQPQHF.

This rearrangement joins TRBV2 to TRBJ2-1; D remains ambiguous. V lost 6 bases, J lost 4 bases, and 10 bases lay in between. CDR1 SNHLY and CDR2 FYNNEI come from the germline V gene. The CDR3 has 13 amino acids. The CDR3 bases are TGTGCCAGCAGCCAAGACTTGTACAATGAGCAGTTCTTC. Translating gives CASSQDLYNEQFF. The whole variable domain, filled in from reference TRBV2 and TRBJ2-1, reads EPEVTQTPSHQVTQMGQEVILRCVPISNHLYFYWYRQILGQKVEFLVSFYNNEISEKSEIFDDQFSVERPDGSNFTLKIRSTKLEDSAMYFCASSQDLYNEQFFGPGTRLTVL.

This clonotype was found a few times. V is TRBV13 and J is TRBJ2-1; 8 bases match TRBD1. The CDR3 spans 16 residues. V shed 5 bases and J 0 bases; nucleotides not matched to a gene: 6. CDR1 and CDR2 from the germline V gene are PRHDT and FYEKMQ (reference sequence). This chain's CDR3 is CASSERTGSSYNEQFF. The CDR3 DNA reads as TGTGCCAGCAGCGAACGGACAGGGAGCTCCTACAATGAGCAGTTCTTC.

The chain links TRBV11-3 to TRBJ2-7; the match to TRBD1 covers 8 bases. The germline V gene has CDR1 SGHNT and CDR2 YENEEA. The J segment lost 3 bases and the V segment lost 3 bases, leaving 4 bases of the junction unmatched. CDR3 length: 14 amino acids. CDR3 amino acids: CASSFGTGHYEQYF. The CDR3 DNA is TGTGCCAGCAGCTTCGGGACAGGACACTACGAGCAGTACTTC.

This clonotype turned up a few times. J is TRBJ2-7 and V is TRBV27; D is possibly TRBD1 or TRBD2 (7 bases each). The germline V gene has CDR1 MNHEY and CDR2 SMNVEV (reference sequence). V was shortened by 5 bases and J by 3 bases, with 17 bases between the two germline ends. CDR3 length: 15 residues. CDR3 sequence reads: CASSPPPGGVYEQYF. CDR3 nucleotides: TGTGCCAGCAGTCCGCCACCAGGGGGGGTCTACGAGCAGTACTTC.